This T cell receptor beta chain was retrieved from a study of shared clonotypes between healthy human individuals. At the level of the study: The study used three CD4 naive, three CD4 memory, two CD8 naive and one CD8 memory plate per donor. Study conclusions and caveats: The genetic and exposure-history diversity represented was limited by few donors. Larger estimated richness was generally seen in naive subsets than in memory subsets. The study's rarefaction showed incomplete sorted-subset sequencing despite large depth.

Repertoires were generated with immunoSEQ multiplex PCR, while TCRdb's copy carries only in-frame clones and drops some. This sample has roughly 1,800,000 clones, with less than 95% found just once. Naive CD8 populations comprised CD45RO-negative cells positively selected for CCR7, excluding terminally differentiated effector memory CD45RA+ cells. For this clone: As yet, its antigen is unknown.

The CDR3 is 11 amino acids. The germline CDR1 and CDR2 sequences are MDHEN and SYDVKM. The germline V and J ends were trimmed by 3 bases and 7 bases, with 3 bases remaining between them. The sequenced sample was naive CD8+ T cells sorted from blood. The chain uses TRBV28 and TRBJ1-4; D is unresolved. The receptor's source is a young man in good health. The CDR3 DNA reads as TGTGCCAGCAGTTTCCGTGAAAAACTGTTTTTT. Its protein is CASSFREKLFF. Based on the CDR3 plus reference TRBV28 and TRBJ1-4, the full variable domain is DVKVTQSSRYLVKRTGEKVFLECVQDMDHENMFWYRQDPGLGLRLIYFSYDVKMKEKGDIPEGYSVSREKKERFSLILESASTNQTSMYLCASSFREKLFFGSGTQLSVL.